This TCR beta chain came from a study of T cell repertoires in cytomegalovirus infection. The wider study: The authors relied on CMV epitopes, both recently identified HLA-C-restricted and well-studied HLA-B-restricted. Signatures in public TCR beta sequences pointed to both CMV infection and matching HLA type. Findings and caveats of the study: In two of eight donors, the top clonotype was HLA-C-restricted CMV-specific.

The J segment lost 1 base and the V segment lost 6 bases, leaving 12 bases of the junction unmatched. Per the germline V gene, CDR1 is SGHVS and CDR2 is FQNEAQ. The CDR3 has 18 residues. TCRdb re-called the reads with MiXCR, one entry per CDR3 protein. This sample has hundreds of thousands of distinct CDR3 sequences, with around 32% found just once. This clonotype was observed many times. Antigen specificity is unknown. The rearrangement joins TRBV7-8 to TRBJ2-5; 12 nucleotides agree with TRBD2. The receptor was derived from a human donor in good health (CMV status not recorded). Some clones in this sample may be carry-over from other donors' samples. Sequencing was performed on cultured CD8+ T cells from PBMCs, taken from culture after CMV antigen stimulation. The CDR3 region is CASRELAGGHLTQETQYF. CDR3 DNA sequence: TGTGCCAGCAGAGAACTAGCGGGGGGCCACCTAACCCAAGAGACCCAGTACTTC.